The rows below give T cell receptor beta chains drawn from one sample of a study of T cell repertoires in cytomegalovirus infection. TCRdb recomputed calls from the reads with MiXCR, one row per CDR3 protein. The repertoire holds over 300,000 distinct CDR3 sequences, with around a tenth as singletons. The sequenced material came from PBMCs. The receptors originated from a human donor in good health (CMV status not recorded). Some clones in this sample may be carry-over from other donors' samples. CDR3s include the opening cysteine and the closing phenylalanine or tryptophan. The order of the fields is CDR3 protein, CDR3 DNA, V gene, clone size, J gene, D gene. The D gene is left open where the match is weak. For some rows the clone size is stated as once, few or many, or as a class when expanded; others skip it.

cdr3_aa: CASSLAYQDEQFF
cdr3_nt: TGTGCCAGCAGCTTAGCGTATCAGGATGAGCAGTTCTTC
v_call: TRBV7-2
clone_size: .
j_call: TRBJ2-1
d_call: .

cdr3_aa: CASSPEGVLGTDTQYF
cdr3_nt: TGTGCCAGCAGCCCCGAAGGGGTCCTCGGCACAGATACGCAGTATTTT
v_call: TRBV12-3/TRBV12-4
clone_size: few
j_call: TRBJ2-3
d_call: .

cdr3_aa: CASSLVGQRSYEQYF
cdr3_nt: TGTGCCAGCAGCTTAGTGGGACAGCGTTCTTACGAGCAGTACTTC
v_call: TRBV7-4
clone_size: many
j_call: TRBJ2-7
d_call: TRBD1

cdr3_aa: CASSIRASGGSSHNEQFF
cdr3_nt: TGTGCCAGCAGCATTCGGGCTAGCGGGGGATCGAGCCACAATGAGCAGTTCTTC
v_call: TRBV7-2
clone_size: .
j_call: TRBJ2-1
d_call: TRBD2

cdr3_aa: CASSPTKVKLTGEKLFF
cdr3_nt: TGTGCCAGCTCGCCTACCAAAGTCAAGCTAACGGGAGAAAAACTGTTTTTT
v_call: TRBV18
clone_size: few
j_call: TRBJ1-4
d_call: .

cdr3_aa: CATSRASGTGSYEQYF
cdr3_nt: TGTGCCACCAGCAGGGCATCCGGGACAGGTTCCTACGAGCAGTACTTC
v_call: TRBV15
clone_size: few
j_call: TRBJ2-7
d_call: TRBD1

cdr3_aa: CASSPGAFNEQFF
cdr3_nt: TGTGCCAGTAGCCCAGGGGCCTTCAATGAGCAGTTCTTC
v_call: TRBV19
clone_size: .
j_call: TRBJ2-1
d_call: .

cdr3_aa: CASSRQRQGGDTQYF
cdr3_nt: TGTGCCAGCAGCCGACAACGGCAGGGGGGAGATACGCAGTATTTT
v_call: TRBV3-1
clone_size: few
j_call: TRBJ2-3
d_call: .

cdr3_aa: CASSLDRGSYGYTF
cdr3_nt: TGCGCCAGCAGCTTGGATCGGGGAAGCTATGGCTACACCTTC
v_call: TRBV5-1
clone_size: few
j_call: TRBJ1-2
d_call: .

cdr3_aa: CASTSFRGQNTGELFF
cdr3_nt: TGTGCCAGCACTTCATTCAGGGGGCAAAACACCGGGGAGCTGTTTTTT
v_call: TRBV27
clone_size: .
j_call: TRBJ2-2
d_call: TRBD1

cdr3_aa: CASSPLTGGGNQPQHF
cdr3_nt: TGTGCCAGCAGCCCCCTCACAGGGGGAGGCAATCAGCCCCAGCATTTT
v_call: TRBV11-2
clone_size: few
j_call: TRBJ1-5
d_call: TRBD1

cdr3_aa: CASSDWTGSYEQYF
cdr3_nt: TGTGCCAGCAGTGATTGGACAGGGTCCTACGAGCAGTACTTC
v_call: TRBV6-6
clone_size: .
j_call: TRBJ2-7
d_call: TRBD1

cdr3_aa: CASSLGGTEFNQPQHF
cdr3_nt: TGTGCCAGCAGCTTAGGAGGGACAGAATTCAATCAGCCCCAGCATTTT
v_call: TRBV7-2
clone_size: many
j_call: TRBJ1-5
d_call: TRBD1

cdr3_aa: CASSLMGTGGTEAFF
cdr3_nt: TGTGCCAGCAGCTTAATGGGGACAGGGGGCACTGAAGCTTTCTTT
v_call: TRBV7-3
clone_size: many
j_call: TRBJ1-1
d_call: TRBD1

cdr3_aa: CASTPDRWGSPLHF
cdr3_nt: TGTGCCAGCACCCCGGACCGGTGGGGCTCACCCCTCCACTTT
v_call: TRBV12-3/TRBV12-4
clone_size: .
j_call: TRBJ1-6
d_call: .

cdr3_aa: CASTSIEGAFF
cdr3_nt: TGTGCCAGCACCTCGATTGAGGGAGCTTTCTTT
v_call: TRBV28
clone_size: .
j_call: TRBJ1-1
d_call: .

cdr3_aa: CASTGDRGPGERYF
cdr3_nt: TGTGCCAGCACCGGGGACAGGGGGCCGGGAGAGCGGTACTTC
v_call: TRBV5-6
clone_size: .
j_call: TRBJ2-7
d_call: TRBD1

cdr3_aa: CASSQDPQGASGYTF
cdr3_nt: TGTGCCAGCAGCCAAGATCCGCAGGGGGCAAGTGGCTACACCTTC
v_call: TRBV4-2
clone_size: few
j_call: TRBJ1-2
d_call: TRBD1

cdr3_aa: CSARDPLEIPSGQVTYEQYF
cdr3_nt: TGCAGTGCTAGAGATCCGCTCGAGATCCCTTCGGGACAGGTTACCTACGAGCAGTACTTC
v_call: TRBV20-1
clone_size: few
j_call: TRBJ2-7
d_call: TRBD1

cdr3_aa: CASSQGAGEETQYF
cdr3_nt: TGTGCCAGCAGCCAAGGGGCGGGGGAAGAGACCCAGTACTTC
v_call: TRBV4-2
clone_size: many
j_call: TRBJ2-5
d_call: TRBD2

cdr3_aa: CASSPRARTYEQYF
cdr3_nt: TGCGCCAGCAGCCCGCGGGCCAGGACCTACGAGCAGTACTTC
v_call: TRBV5-1
clone_size: many
j_call: TRBJ2-7
d_call: .

cdr3_aa: CASRHRLAGAQETQYF
cdr3_nt: TGTGCCAGCAGGCACAGACTAGCGGGAGCCCAAGAGACCCAGTACTTC
v_call: TRBV6-5
clone_size: few
j_call: TRBJ2-5
d_call: TRBD2

cdr3_aa: CASSSTITGETEAFF
cdr3_nt: TGTGCCAGCAGCTCTACAATAACAGGGGAAACTGAAGCTTTCTTT
v_call: TRBV7-3
clone_size: .
j_call: TRBJ1-1
d_call: TRBD1

cdr3_aa: CASRTPHNEQFF
cdr3_nt: TGTGCCAGCAGGACACCTCACAATGAGCAGTTCTTC
v_call: TRBV25-1
clone_size: few
j_call: TRBJ2-1
d_call: .

cdr3_aa: CASSLAGDYNSPLHF
cdr3_nt: TGTGCCAGCAGCTTGGCCGGGGATTATAATTCACCCCTCCACTTT
v_call: TRBV5-4
clone_size: .
j_call: TRBJ1-6
d_call: .

cdr3_aa: CASSSSPDTEAFF
cdr3_nt: TGTGCCAGCAGTTCGAGTCCGGACACTGAAGCTTTCTTT
v_call: TRBV27
clone_size: .
j_call: TRBJ1-1
d_call: .

cdr3_aa: CASSPMVAGDEQYF
cdr3_nt: TGTGCCAGCTCACCGATGGTAGCGGGAGACGAGCAGTACTTC
v_call: TRBV18
clone_size: .
j_call: TRBJ2-7
d_call: TRBD2

cdr3_aa: CASGLASTDTQYF
cdr3_nt: TGTGCCAGTGGACTAGCGAGCACAGATACGCAGTATTTT
v_call: TRBV7-2
clone_size: many
j_call: TRBJ2-3
d_call: TRBD2

cdr3_aa: CASSLALAEPSPLHF
cdr3_nt: TGTGCCAGCAGCTTAGCGCTGGCAGAACCTTCACCCCTCCACTTT
v_call: TRBV7-2
clone_size: many
j_call: TRBJ1-6
d_call: .

cdr3_aa: CASSKTGLETQYF
cdr3_nt: TGTGCCAGCAGCAAGACAGGGTTGGAGACCCAGTACTTC
v_call: TRBV6-2/TRBV6-3
clone_size: .
j_call: TRBJ2-5
d_call: TRBD1

cdr3_aa: CASSSRDPRRGNTIYF
cdr3_nt: TGTGCCAGCAGCTCTCGGGACCCTAGGAGAGGCAACACCATATATTTT
v_call: TRBV7-6
clone_size: many
j_call: TRBJ1-3
d_call: .

cdr3_aa: CSVPPDPDRGEAFF
cdr3_nt: TGCAGCGTGCCCCCGGACCCGGACAGGGGTGAAGCTTTCTTT
v_call: TRBV29-1
clone_size: .
j_call: TRBJ1-1
d_call: TRBD1

cdr3_aa: CASSQTAGGGLTNEKLFF
cdr3_nt: TGCGCCAGCAGCCAAACGGCAGGCGGGGGCCTAACTAATGAAAAACTGTTTTTT
v_call: TRBV4-1
clone_size: few
j_call: TRBJ1-4
d_call: .

cdr3_aa: CASSPRSSYEQYF
cdr3_nt: TGTGCCAGCAGTCCCCGGAGCTCCTACGAGCAGTACTTC
v_call: TRBV28
clone_size: many
j_call: TRBJ2-7
d_call: .

cdr3_aa: CASSLGLAGGHEFF
cdr3_nt: TGTGCCAGCAGCTTAGGACTAGCGGGGGGGCACGAGTTCTTC
v_call: TRBV7-2
clone_size: many
j_call: TRBJ2-1
d_call: TRBD2

cdr3_aa: CASRDRPSGYGNTIYF
cdr3_nt: TGTGCCAGCCGGGACAGGCCGTCGGGATATGGAAACACCATATATTTT
v_call: TRBV28
clone_size: many
j_call: TRBJ1-3
d_call: TRBD1

cdr3_aa: CASSRPGLLQETQYF
cdr3_nt: TGTGCCAGTAGCAGACCGGGACTACTACAAGAGACCCAGTACTTC
v_call: TRBV19
clone_size: .
j_call: TRBJ2-5
d_call: TRBD2

cdr3_aa: CASSLGALGASTDTQYF
cdr3_nt: TGCGCCAGCAGCTTGGGCGCCTTGGGGGCCAGCACAGATACGCAGTATTTT
v_call: TRBV5-1
clone_size: .
j_call: TRBJ2-3
d_call: .

cdr3_aa: CSAPGSGGYGYTF
cdr3_nt: TGCAGTGCCCCGGGCAGTGGAGGGTATGGCTACACCTTC
v_call: TRBV20-1
clone_size: .
j_call: TRBJ1-2
d_call: .

cdr3_aa: CASKGNSPLHF
cdr3_nt: TGTGCCAGCAAGGGGAATTCACCCCTCCACTTT
v_call: TRBV6-2/TRBV6-3
clone_size: few
j_call: TRBJ1-6
d_call: .

cdr3_aa: CASSQQVRNQPQHF
cdr3_nt: TGTGCCAGCAGCCAACAGGTGAGGAATCAGCCCCAGCATTTT
v_call: TRBV12-3/TRBV12-4
clone_size: .
j_call: TRBJ1-5
d_call: .

cdr3_aa: CASSFGTGRETQYF
cdr3_nt: TGTGCCAGCAGCTTCGGGACAGGGCGAGAGACCCAGTACTTC
v_call: TRBV11-2
clone_size: .
j_call: TRBJ2-5
d_call: TRBD1

cdr3_aa: CASSQSGTSNTQYF
cdr3_nt: TGTGCCAGCAGCCAGTCCGGGACTAGCAATACGCAGTATTTT
v_call: TRBV12-3/TRBV12-4
clone_size: .
j_call: TRBJ2-3
d_call: TRBD2

cdr3_aa: CASSLLNLSEQFF
cdr3_nt: TGTGCCAGCAGTTTATTGAACCTCAGTGAGCAGTTCTTC
v_call: TRBV27
clone_size: few
j_call: TRBJ2-1
d_call: .

cdr3_aa: CASSRRTSGRFVGDTQYF
cdr3_nt: TGTGCCAGCAGCCGCCGGACTAGCGGGAGGTTTGTTGGAGATACGCAGTATTTT
v_call: TRBV14
clone_size: .
j_call: TRBJ2-3
d_call: TRBD2

cdr3_aa: CASRPGQAGSYNEQFF
cdr3_nt: TGTGCCAGCAGACCGGGACAGGCGGGGTCCTACAATGAGCAGTTCTTC
v_call: TRBV12-3/TRBV12-4
clone_size: .
j_call: TRBJ2-1
d_call: TRBD1

cdr3_aa: CASSWAFGAYEQYF
cdr3_nt: TGTGCCAGCAGCTGGGCTTTCGGGGCCTACGAGCAGTACTTC
v_call: TRBV11-1
clone_size: many
j_call: TRBJ2-7
d_call: .

cdr3_aa: CASSEGGGGKTDTQYF
cdr3_nt: TGTGCCAGCAGTGAAGGGGGTGGCGGGAAAACAGATACGCAGTATTTT
v_call: TRBV6-1
clone_size: .
j_call: TRBJ2-3
d_call: .

cdr3_aa: CASSWSSDNLYEQYF
cdr3_nt: TGTGCCAGCAGCTGGTCATCGGATAACCTCTACGAGCAGTACTTC
v_call: TRBV5-5
clone_size: .
j_call: TRBJ2-7
d_call: .

cdr3_aa: CASSQTERSSYNEQFF
cdr3_nt: TGTGCCAGCAGCCAGACAGAGCGGAGCTCCTACAATGAGCAGTTCTTC
v_call: TRBV7-3
clone_size: many
j_call: TRBJ2-1
d_call: .

cdr3_aa: CASSPGQGGYGYTF
cdr3_nt: TGTGCCAGCAGCCCCGGACAGGGTGGCTATGGCTACACCTTC
v_call: TRBV7-9
clone_size: many
j_call: TRBJ1-2
d_call: TRBD1

cdr3_aa: CASWGQGKGYTF
cdr3_nt: TGTGCCAGCTGGGGACAGGGTAAAGGCTACACCTTC
v_call: TRBV6-1
clone_size: .
j_call: TRBJ1-2
d_call: TRBD1

cdr3_aa: CASSDTYYEQYF
cdr3_nt: TGTGCCAGTAGCGACACCTACTACGAGCAGTACTTC
v_call: TRBV19
clone_size: few
j_call: TRBJ2-7
d_call: .

cdr3_aa: CASTRQGPYEQYF
cdr3_nt: TGTGCCAGCACCCGACAGGGACCCTACGAGCAGTACTTC
v_call: TRBV18
clone_size: many
j_call: TRBJ2-7
d_call: TRBD1

cdr3_aa: CASSAASPYEQYF
cdr3_nt: TGTGCCAGCAGCGCAGCTTCCCCCTACGAGCAGTACTTC
v_call: TRBV7-2
clone_size: many
j_call: TRBJ2-7
d_call: .

cdr3_aa: CASSSRENTEAFF
cdr3_nt: TGTGCCAGCAGTTCTCGGGAGAACACTGAAGCTTTCTTT
v_call: TRBV12-3/TRBV12-4
clone_size: .
j_call: TRBJ1-1
d_call: .

cdr3_aa: CASSFGDRNTEAFF
cdr3_nt: TGTGCCAGCAGTTTTGGGGACAGGAACACTGAAGCTTTCTTT
v_call: TRBV28
clone_size: few
j_call: TRBJ1-1
d_call: TRBD1